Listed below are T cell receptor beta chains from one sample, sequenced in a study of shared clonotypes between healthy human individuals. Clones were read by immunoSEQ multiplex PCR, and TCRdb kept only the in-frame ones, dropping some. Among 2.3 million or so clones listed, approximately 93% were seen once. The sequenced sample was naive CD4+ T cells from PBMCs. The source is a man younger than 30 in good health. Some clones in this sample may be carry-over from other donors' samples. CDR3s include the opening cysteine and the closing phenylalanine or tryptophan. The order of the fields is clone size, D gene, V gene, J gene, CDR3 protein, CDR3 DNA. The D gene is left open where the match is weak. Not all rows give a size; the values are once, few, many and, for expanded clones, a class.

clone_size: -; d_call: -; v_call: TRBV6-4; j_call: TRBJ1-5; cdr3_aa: CASSEQVNQPQHF; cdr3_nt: TGTGCCAGCAGTGAACAGGTTAATCAGCCCCAGCATTTT
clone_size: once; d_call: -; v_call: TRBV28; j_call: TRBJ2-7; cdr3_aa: CASSAASSYEQYF; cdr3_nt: TGTGCCAGCAGTGCGGCATCGAGCTACGAGCAGTACTTC
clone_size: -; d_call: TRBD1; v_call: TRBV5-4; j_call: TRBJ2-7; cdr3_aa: CASGTGRYEQYF; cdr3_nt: TGTGCCAGCGGGACAGGTAGATACGAGCAGTACTTC
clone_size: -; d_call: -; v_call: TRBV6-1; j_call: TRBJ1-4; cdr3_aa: CASSVTSGFDEKLFF; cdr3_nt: TGTGCCAGCAGTGTGACATCAGGGTTCGATGAAAAACTGTTTTTT
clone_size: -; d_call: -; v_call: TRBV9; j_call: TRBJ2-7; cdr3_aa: CASSAGGGTYEQYF; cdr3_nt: TGTGCCAGCAGCGCTGGGGGCGGGACCTACGAGCAGTACTTC
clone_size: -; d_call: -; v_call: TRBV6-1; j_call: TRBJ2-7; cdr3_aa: CASRGPKTYEQYF; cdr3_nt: TGTGCCAGCAGGGGCCCTAAAACCTACGAGCAGTACTTC
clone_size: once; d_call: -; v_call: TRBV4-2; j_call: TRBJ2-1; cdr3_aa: CASSQEAGQQFF; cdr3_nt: TGTGCCAGCAGCCAAGAAGCGGGCCAGCAGTTCTTC
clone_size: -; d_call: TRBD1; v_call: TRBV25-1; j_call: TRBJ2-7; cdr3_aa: CASAGTAYEQYF; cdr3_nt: TGTGCCAGCGCCGGGACAGCCTACGAGCAGTACTTC
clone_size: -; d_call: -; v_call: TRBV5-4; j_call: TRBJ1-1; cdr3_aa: CASSWDKNTEAFF; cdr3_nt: TGTGCCAGCAGCTGGGACAAGAACACTGAAGCTTTCTTT
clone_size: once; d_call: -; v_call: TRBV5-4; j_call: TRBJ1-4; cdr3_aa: CASSSSGGGKLFF; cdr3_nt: TGTGCCAGCAGCTCTTCTGGAGGGGGAAAACTGTTTTTT
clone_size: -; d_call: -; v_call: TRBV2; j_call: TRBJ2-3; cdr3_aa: CASSADSTDTQYF; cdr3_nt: TGTGCCAGCAGTGCCGATAGCACAGATACGCAGTATTTT
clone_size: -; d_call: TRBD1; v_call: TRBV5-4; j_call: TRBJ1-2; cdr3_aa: CASSERDRAGGYTF; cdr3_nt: TGTGCCAGCAGCGAGCGAGACAGGGCGGGAGGCTACACCTTC
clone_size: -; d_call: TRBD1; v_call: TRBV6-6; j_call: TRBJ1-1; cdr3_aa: CASSYTGAWFEAFF; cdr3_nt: TGTGCCAGCAGTTATACAGGGGCCTGGTTTGAAGCTTTCTTT
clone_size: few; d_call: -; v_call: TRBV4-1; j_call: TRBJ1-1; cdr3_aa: CASSHRVATEAFF; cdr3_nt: TGCGCCAGCAGCCATAGGGTTGCCACTGAAGCTTTCTTT
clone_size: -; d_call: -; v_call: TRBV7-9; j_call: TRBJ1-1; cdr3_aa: CASSLEGRLDPEAFF; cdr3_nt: TGTGCCAGCAGCTTAGAGGGGCGCCTGGATCCTGAAGCTTTCTTT
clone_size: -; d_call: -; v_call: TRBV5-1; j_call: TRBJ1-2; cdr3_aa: CASSLSGQGGYTF; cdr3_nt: TGCGCCAGCAGCTTGAGCGGGCAGGGTGGCTACACCTTC
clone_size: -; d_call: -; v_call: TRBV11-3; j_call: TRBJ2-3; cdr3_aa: CASSPRARDTQYF; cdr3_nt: TGTGCCAGCAGCCCCAGGGCGAGGGATACGCAGTATTTT
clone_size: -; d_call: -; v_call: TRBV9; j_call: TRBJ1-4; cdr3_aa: CASSVRQSNEKLFF; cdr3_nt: TGTGCCAGCAGCGTACGACAGAGTAATGAAAAACTGTTTTTT
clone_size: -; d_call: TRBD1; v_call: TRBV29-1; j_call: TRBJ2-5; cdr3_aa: CSCTGTDQETQYF; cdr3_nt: TGCAGCTGCACTGGGACAGACCAAGAGACCCAGTACTTC
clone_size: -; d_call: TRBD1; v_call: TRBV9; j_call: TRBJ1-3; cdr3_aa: CASSVGTGNSGNTIYF; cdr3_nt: TGTGCCAGCAGCGTGGGGACAGGGAACTCTGGAAACACCATATATTTT
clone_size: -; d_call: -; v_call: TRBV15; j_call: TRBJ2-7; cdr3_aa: CATSRLARGNYEQYF; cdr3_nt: TGTGCCACCAGCAGATTGGCAAGGGGAAACTACGAGCAGTACTTC
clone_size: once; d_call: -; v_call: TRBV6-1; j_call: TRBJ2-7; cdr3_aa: CASSEYRTRSSYEQYF; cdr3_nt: TGTGCCAGCAGTGAATATCGGACGAGGAGCTCCTACGAGCAGTACTTC
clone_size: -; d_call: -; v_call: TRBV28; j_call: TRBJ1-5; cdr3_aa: CASRSRESNQPQHF; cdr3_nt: TGTGCCAGCAGAAGCAGGGAAAGCAATCAGCCCCAGCATTTT
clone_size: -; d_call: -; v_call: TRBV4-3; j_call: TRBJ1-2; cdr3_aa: CASSQGVRGASYGYTF; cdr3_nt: TGCGCCAGCAGCCAAGGGGTCCGGGGGGCCAGCTATGGCTACACCTTC
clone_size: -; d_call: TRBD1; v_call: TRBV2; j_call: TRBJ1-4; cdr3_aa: CASSLDRVVFF; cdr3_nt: TGTGCCAGCAGTCTGGACAGGGTTGTGTTTTTT
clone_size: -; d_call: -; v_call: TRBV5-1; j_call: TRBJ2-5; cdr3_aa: CASSNGPAPETQYF; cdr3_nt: TGCGCCAGCAGCAACGGACCTGCCCCGGAGACCCAGTACTTC
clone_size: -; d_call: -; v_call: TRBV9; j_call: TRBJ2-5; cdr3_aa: CASSDDSGPQETQYF; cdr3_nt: TGTGCCAGCAGCGACGATAGCGGACCCCAAGAGACCCAGTACTTC
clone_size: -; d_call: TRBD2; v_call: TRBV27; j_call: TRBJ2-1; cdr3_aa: CASSPQAGPDPVEQFF; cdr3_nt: TGTGCCAGCAGTCCTCAAGCGGGACCCGACCCCGTGGAGCAGTTCTTC
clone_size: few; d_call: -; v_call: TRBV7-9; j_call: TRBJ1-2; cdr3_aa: CASSLARGNYGYTF; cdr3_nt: TGTGCCAGCAGCTTAGCGCGGGGGAACTATGGCTACACCTTC
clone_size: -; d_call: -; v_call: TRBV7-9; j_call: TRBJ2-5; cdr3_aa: CASSLDRYQETQYF; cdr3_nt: TGTGCCAGCAGCCTGGACCGGTACCAAGAGACCCAGTACTTC
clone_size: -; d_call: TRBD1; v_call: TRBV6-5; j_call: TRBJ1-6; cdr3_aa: CASSYSTGGSPLHF; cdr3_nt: TGTGCCAGCAGTTACTCCACAGGGGGATCACCCCTCCACTTT
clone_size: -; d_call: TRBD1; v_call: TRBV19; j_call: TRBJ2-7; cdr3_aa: CASSRDRGLYEQYF; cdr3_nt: TGTGCCAGTAGCAGGGACAGGGGGCTGTACGAGCAGTACTTC
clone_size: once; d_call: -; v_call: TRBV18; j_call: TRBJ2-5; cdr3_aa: CASSPIFSGETQYF; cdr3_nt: TGTGCCAGCTCACCTATCTTCTCTGGAGAGACCCAGTACTTC
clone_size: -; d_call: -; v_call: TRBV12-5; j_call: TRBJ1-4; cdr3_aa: CASGSHSRSLGEKLFF; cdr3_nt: TGTGCTAGTGGTTCACACTCCAGAAGCCTAGGTGAAAAACTGTTTTTT
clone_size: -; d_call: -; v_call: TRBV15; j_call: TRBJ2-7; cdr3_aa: CATSREPGLTWAPYEQYF; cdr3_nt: TGTGCCACCAGCAGGGAACCGGGCCTGACATGGGCGCCCTACGAGCAGTACTTC
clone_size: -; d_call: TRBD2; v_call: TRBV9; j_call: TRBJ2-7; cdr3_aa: CASSSASGRGEQYF; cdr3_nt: TGTGCCAGCAGTTCGGCTAGCGGGAGAGGCGAGCAGTACTTC
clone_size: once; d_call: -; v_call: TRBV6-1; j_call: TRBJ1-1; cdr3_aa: CASRTPGQITEAFF; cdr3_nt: TGTGCCAGCAGAACTCCGGGACAAATCACTGAAGCTTTCTTT
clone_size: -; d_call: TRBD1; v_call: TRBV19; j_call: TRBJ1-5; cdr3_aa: CASSIGTGGQPQHF; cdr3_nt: TGTGCCAGTAGTATTGGAACAGGGGGGCAGCCCCAGCATTTT
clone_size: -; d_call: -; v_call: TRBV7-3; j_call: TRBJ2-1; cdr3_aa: CASSPQGTVANEQFF; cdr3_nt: TGTGCCAGCAGCCCCCAAGGGACTGTTGCCAATGAGCAGTTCTTC
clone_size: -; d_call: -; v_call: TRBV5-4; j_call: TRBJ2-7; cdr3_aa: CASSSKTERSSYEQYF; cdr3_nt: TGTGCCAGCAGCTCCAAAACAGAGCGAAGCTCCTACGAGCAGTACTTC
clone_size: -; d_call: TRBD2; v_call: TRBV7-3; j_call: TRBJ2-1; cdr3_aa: CASSLMSSGGNEQFF; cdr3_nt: TGTGCCAGCAGCTTAATGTCTAGCGGGGGTAATGAGCAGTTCTTC
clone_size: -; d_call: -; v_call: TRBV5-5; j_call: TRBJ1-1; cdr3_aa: CASSLEGSTEAFF; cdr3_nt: TGTGCCAGCAGCTTAGAGGGAAGCACTGAAGCTTTCTTT
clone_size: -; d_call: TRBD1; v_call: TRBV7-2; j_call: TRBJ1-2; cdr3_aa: CASSDRSGTGKGYTF; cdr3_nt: TGTGCCAGCAGCGACCGGTCGGGGACAGGGAAGGGCTACACCTTC
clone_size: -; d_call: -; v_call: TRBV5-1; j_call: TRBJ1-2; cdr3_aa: CASSLAGTQVGYGYTF; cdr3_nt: TGCGCCAGCAGCTTGGCCGGGACCCAAGTGGGCTATGGCTACACCTTC
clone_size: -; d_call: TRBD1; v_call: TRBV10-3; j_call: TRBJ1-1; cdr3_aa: CAISESGTGVTEAFF; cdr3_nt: TGTGCCATCAGTGAGTCCGGTACAGGGGTCACTGAAGCTTTCTTT
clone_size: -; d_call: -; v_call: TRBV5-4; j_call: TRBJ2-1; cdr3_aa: CASSCPPPLALNEQFF; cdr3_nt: TGTGCCAGCAGCTGCCCTCCCCCTCTAGCGCTCAATGAGCAGTTCTTC
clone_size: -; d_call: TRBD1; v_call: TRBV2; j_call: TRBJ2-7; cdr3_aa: CASSAIGGAGEQYF; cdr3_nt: TGTGCCAGCAGTGCCATAGGGGGCGCGGGCGAGCAGTACTTC
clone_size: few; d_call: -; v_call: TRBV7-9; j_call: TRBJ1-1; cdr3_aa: CASSAPGGTEAFF; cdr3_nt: TGTGCCAGCAGCGCCCCGGGGGGGACTGAAGCTTTCTTT
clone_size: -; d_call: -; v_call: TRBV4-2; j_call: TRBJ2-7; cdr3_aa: CASSQAAGAYEQYF; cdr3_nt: TGTGCCAGCAGCCAAGCTGCCGGGGCCTACGAGCAGTACTTC
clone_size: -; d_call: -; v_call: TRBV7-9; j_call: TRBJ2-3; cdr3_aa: CASSPVADTQYF; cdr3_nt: TGTGCCAGCAGCCCCGTGGCAGATACGCAGTATTTT
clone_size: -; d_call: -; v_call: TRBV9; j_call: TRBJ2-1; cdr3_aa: CASSVDWGSYNEQFF; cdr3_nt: TGTGCCAGCAGCGTAGACTGGGGCTCCTACAATGAGCAGTTCTTC
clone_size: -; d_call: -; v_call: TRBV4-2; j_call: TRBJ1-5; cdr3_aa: CASSQGRGGGRNQPQHF; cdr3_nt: TGTGCCAGCAGCCAAGGTCGAGGGGGAGGACGAAATCAGCCCCAGCATTTT
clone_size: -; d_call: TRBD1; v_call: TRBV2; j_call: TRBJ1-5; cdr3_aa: CASSGTGLNQPQHF; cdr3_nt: TGTGCCAGCAGTGGGACAGGACTTAATCAGCCCCAGCATTTT
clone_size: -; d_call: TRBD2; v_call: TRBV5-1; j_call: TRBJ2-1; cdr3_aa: CASGLGIAGYNEQFF; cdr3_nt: TGCGCCAGCGGGCTGGGGATAGCGGGATACAATGAGCAGTTCTTC
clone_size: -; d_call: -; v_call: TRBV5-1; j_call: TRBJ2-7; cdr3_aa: CASSPAPDPGVYEQYF; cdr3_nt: TGCGCCAGCAGCCCAGCCCCTGACCCGGGGGTCTACGAGCAGTACTTC